One TCR beta chain is described in this entry. The antigen remains unidentified. This sample was taken from a study of cytomegalovirus exposure and HLA in healthy donors. Study information: From about 200 million T cells, an earlier analysis saw some 120 million unique TCR beta sequences.

The PCR ran on 60 Vbeta and 13 Jbeta primers. The method was immunoSEQ multiplex PCR; TCRdb's version includes in-frame clones alone and lacks a portion of them. The repertoire holds roughly 67,000 clones, with roughly 80% as singletons. Study-level results: Presence/absence analyses supposed approximately even sequencing depth among donors.

V was clipped by 2 bases and J by 0 bases, with 14 bases between them. The CDR3 totals 17 residues. The germline gives CDR1 MNHNS, CDR2 SASEGT. This clonotype was sampled from a woman in her twenties or thirties in good health and CMV-seronegative. Sample: PBMCs. The chain joins TRBV6-1 to TRBJ1-5; perhaps TRBD1 as D (6 bases). The CDR3 DNA sequence: TGTGCCAGCAGTGAAATGTGGGCAGGGGTTAGCAATCAGCCCCAGCATTTT. It translates to CASSEMWAGVSNQPQHF.